The rows below give T cell receptor beta chains drawn from one sample of a study of blood T cell repertoires in COVID-19. Only in-frame clones appear in the TCRdb table, and some are missing; sequencing was by immunoSEQ multiplex PCR. The data contain approximately 150,000 clones, 79% of them singletons. The sequencing sample was made of peripheral blood. The receptor source for this set is an older woman with COVID-19, enrolled during active disease. The CDR3 runs from the conserved cysteine through the conserved F or W. A D gene is named only where the DNA matches it firmly. Clone size, where shown, is once, few, many, or a class for clones that have expanded.

TRBV2,TRBD1,TRBJ2-1,-,CASSPRQGIAYNEQFF,TGTGCCAGCAGTCCCCGACAGGGGATAGCCTACAATGAGCAGTTCTTC
TRBV15,-,TRBJ2-7,-,CATSRDPGRGYEQYF,TGTGCCACCAGCAGAGACCCAGGCCGGGGATACGAGCAGTACTTC
TRBV30,-,TRBJ1-4,-,CAWSVPQINEKLFF,TGTGCCTGGAGTGTACCGCAGATAAATGAAAAACTGTTTTTT
TRBV7-8,-,TRBJ2-7,few,CASSPEAGRGHEQYF,TGTGCCAGCAGCCCGGAGGCCGGGAGGGGGCACGAGCAGTACTTC
TRBV2,-,TRBJ2-3,-,CASSELQGFTDTQYF,TGTGCCAGCAGTGAACTCCAGGGTTTCACAGATACGCAGTATTTT
TRBV6-1,-,TRBJ1-3,-,CASSEQTGTGNTIYF,TGTGCCAGCAGTGAACAAACAGGGACTGGAAACACCATATATTTT
TRBV6-5,-,TRBJ2-7,-,CASGEEVYEQYF,TGTGCCAGCGGCGAGGAGGTCTACGAGCAGTACTTC
TRBV2,-,TRBJ1-5,-,CASSANNQPQHF,TGTGCCAGCAGTGCTAACAATCAGCCCCAGCATTTT
TRBV27,TRBD1,TRBJ1-4,-,CASSSQGGLREKLFF,TGTGCCAGCAGTTCCCAAGGGGGCTTACGGGAAAAACTGTTTTTT
TRBV7-2,-,TRBJ2-6,-,CASRTARGGANVLTF,TGTGCCAGCAGAACCGCGCGGGGCGGGGCCAACGTCCTGACTTTC
TRBV2,TRBD2,TRBJ2-2,-,CASMRLATGELFF,TGTGCCAGCATGAGACTAGCGACCGGGGAGCTGTTTTTT
TRBV27,TRBD1,TRBJ1-5,-,CASSSSGPRGSQPQHF,TGTGCCAGCAGTTCTTCCGGGCCCAGGGGGTCCCAGCCCCAGCATTTT